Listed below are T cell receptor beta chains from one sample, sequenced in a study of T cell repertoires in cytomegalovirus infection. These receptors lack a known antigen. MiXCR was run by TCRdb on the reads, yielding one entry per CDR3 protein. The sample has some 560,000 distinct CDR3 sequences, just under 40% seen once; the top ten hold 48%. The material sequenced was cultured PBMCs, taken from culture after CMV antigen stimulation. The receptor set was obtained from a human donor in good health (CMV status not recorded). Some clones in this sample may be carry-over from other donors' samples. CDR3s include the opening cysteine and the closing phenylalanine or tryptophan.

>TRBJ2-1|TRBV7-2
CASSLGGGALNEQFF
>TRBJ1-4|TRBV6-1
CASSALSQGGGEKLFF
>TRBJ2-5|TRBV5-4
CASSSTTDQETQYF
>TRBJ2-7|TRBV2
CASLDRPALEQYF
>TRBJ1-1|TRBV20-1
CSAQQVGIAEAFF
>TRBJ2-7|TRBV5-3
CASSLGTSPSSYEQYF
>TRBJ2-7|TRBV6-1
CASSENLLPPYEQYF
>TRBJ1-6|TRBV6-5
CASSYAGQFNSPLHF
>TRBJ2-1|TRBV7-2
CASSPSLTYNEQFF
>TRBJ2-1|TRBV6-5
CAIGTSWYNEQFF
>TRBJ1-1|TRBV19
CASSNQIMNTEAFF
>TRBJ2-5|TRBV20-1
CSARGGQETQYF
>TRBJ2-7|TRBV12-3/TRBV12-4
CASSLVYPSSYEQYF
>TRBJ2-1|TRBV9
CASSVAVGRAEQFF
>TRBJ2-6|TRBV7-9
CASRLGTGGSGANVLTF
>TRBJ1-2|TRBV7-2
CASSRERQFAYGYTF
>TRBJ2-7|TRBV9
CASSVVANTYEQYF
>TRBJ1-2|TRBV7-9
CASSLEISYGYTF
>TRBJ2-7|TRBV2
CASMSGQAYEQYF
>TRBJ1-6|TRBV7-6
CASSLRDPPLHF
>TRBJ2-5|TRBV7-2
CASSSTGESLETQYF
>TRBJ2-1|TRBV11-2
CASSSRTGAGGGYNEQFF
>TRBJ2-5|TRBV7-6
CASSLGPGPLETQYF
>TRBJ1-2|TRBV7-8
CASGDRATSYYGYTF
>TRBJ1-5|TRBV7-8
CASSLISVVRGRNQPQHF
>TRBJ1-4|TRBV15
CATSRDGPGLNEKLFF
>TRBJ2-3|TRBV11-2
CASSAGTSSTDTQYF
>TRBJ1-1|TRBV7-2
CASSLKQGYTEAFF
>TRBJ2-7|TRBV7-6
CASSLAVSGGYEQYF
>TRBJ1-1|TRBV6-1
CASSYIRRTKAFF
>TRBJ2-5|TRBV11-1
CASSPNPGTRGETQYF
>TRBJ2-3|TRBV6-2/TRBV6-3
CASSLIPGLVTDTQYF
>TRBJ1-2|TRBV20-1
CSARGGSDGYTF
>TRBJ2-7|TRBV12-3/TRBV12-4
CASRHRGHGYEQYF
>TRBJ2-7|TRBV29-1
CSVEDEGYEQYF
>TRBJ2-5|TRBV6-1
CASSLTGEETQYF
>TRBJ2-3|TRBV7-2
CASSFTSGSWYTQYF
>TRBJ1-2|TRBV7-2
CASSSLTGLYGYTF
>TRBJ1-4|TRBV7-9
CASSLGTDNEKLFF
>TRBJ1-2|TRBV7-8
CASSLGSIAYGYTF
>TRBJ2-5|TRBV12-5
CASGRALQETQYF
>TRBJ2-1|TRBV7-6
CASSLERGRGSPDEQFF
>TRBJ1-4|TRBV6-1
CASSQNYRTGTAKLFF
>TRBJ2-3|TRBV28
CASSLFQGATDTQYF
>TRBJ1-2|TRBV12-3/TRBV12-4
CASSLTGFGYGYTF
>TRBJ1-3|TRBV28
CASLDPYGQSSGNTIYF
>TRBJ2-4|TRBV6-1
CATQLTGDKNIQYF
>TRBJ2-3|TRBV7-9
CASSPTGTGYEDTQYF
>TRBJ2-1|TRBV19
CASSILRGYEQFF
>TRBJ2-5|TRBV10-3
CAISEGRTETQYF